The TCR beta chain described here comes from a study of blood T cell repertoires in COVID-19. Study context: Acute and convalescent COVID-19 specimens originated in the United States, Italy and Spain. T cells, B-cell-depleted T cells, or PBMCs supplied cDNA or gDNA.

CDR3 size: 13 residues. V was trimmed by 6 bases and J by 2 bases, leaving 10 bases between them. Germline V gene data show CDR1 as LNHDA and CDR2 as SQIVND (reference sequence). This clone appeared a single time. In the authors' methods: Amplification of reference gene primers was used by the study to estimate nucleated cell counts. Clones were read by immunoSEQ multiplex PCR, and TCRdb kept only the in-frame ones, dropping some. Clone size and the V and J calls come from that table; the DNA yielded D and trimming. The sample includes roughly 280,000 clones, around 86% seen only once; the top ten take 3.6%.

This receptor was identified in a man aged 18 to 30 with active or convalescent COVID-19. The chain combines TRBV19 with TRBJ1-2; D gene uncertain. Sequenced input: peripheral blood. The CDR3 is CASRLGGNYGYTF. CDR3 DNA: TGTGCCAGTAGGTTGGGAGGGAACTATGGCTACACCTTC.